Below are 25 T cell receptor beta chains sequenced from a single sample in a study of shared clonotypes between healthy human individuals. The assay was immunoSEQ multiplex PCR, and TCRdb's table has in-frame clones only and misses some. The sample has about 2 million clones, 85% to 95% seen once. Sequencing used naive CD4+ T cells sorted from blood. This sample's subset: CD45RA+ positively selected. These receptor sequences come from a man between 18 and 29 years old in good health.

With respect to this clone: Other DNA sequences in the same sample also yield this CDR3. The rearrangement joins TRBV18 to TRBJ1-4; 8 bases fit TRBD1. Germline values: CDR1 KGHSH, CDR2 LQKENI. Trimming removed 5 bases from V and 8 bases from J; junction bases left unmatched: 7. The CDR3 is 14 amino acids. CDR3 bases: TGTGCCAGCTCATCCGGACAGGGTGGGGAAAAACTGTTTTTT. Protein: CASSSGQGGEKLFF.

The chain uses TRBV5-1 and TRBJ2-7, with D maybe TRBD2 (5 bases). The V end lost 1 base, the J end lost 5 bases, and 16 bases lay between the germline ends. The CDR3 has 15 amino acids. In germline, CDR1 is SGHRS, CDR2 YFSETQ. CDR3 residues: CASSLLSGNNNEQYF. CDR3 coding DNA: TGCGCCAGCAGCTTGCTATCGGGGAACAATAACGAGCAGTACTTC.

This chain connects TRBV5-8 to TRBJ1-4; D is unclear. This CDR3 is built from 12 residues. V dropped 6 bases and J dropped 10 bases, with 13 bases sitting between them. The germline gives CDR1 SGHTS, CDR2 YDEGEE. This chain's CDR3 is CASNSGPGKLFF. The DNA for the CDR3 is TGTGCCAGCAACTCGGGTCCGGGAAAACTGTTTTTT.

CDR3 region: CASRYRGGMNTEAFF. DNA of the CDR3: TGTGCCTCCCGGTACAGGGGAGGTATGAACACTGAAGCTTTCTTT. This chain connects TRBV30 to TRBJ1-1; 7 bases map to TRBD1. The CDR3 sequence is 15 residues long. From germline, CDR1 is GTSNPN and CDR2 SVGIG (reference sequence). V dropped 7 bases and J dropped 0; count of bases not matched to a gene: 11.

The chain links TRBV11-2 to TRBJ1-1, with D unresolved. The germline CDR1 and CDR2 sequences are SGHAT and FQNNGV. The V end was cut by 5 bases, the J end by 4 bases, with 17 bases between. The CDR3 length is 15 residues. CDR3 residues: CASSVFTGSPTEAFF. DNA for the CDR3: TGTGCCAGCAGCGTCTTCACCGGGAGTCCCACTGAAGCTTTCTTT.

V gene TRBV5-1 combines with J gene TRBJ2-1; D gene ambiguous. CDR1 and CDR2 from the germline V gene are SGHRS and YFSETQ. V gave up 0 bases and J gave up 6 bases, with 10 bases separating them. The length of the CDR3 is 14 residues. The CDR3 DNA follows: TGCGCCAGCAGCTTGGGTGGCTCTTTCAATGAGCAGTTCTTC. Translating it yields CASSLGGSFNEQFF. The full variable domain, completed using reference TRBV5-1 and TRBJ2-1, is KAGVTQTPRYLIKTRGQQVTLSCSPISGHRSVSWYQQTPGQGLQFLFEYFSETQRNKGNFPGRFSGRQFSNSRSEMNVSTLELGDSALYLCASSLGGSFNEQFFGPGTRLTVL.

The chain uses TRBV29-1 and TRBJ1-1; D not resolved. The V end lost 8 bases, the J end lost 2 bases, and 27 bases lay between the germline ends. From germline, CDR1 is SQVTM and CDR2 ANQGSEA. The CDR3 is made up of 17 amino acids. This chain's CDR3 is CSPSRHLDCRGNTEAFF. The CDR3 DNA reads TGCAGCCCTTCCCGACACCTAGACTGCCGAGGAAACACTGAAGCTTTCTTT.

This clone has more than one count but fewer than ten. The genes are TRBV12-5 and TRBJ1-4; unclear D gene. This CDR3 has 13 residues. Trimming stripped 6 bases from V and 5 bases from J, with 10 bases between. Per the germline V gene, CDR1 is LGHNT and CDR2 is FRNRAP. The CDR3: CASGNNANEKLFF. Written as DNA, the CDR3 is TGTGCTAGTGGGAACAATGCGAATGAAAAACTGTTTTTT.

The V and J genes are TRBV14 and TRBJ2-2, with unresolved D. This CDR3 spans 15 amino acids. V was cut by 3 bases and J by 0 bases, with 8 bases left in between. CDR1 and CDR2 (germline): SGHDN, FVKESK. CDR3 sequence: CASSHLRANTGELFF. In DNA, the CDR3 is TGTGCCAGCAGCCACCTCCGGGCGAACACCGGGGAGCTGTTTTTT.

The chain is built from TRBV5-1 and TRBJ2-1; 11 nucleotides line up with TRBD2. The V gene's germline CDR1 is SGHRS and CDR2 YFSETQ. CDR3 length: 15 amino acids. The junction had 3 bases not matched to a gene; V was cut back by 2 bases and J by 5 bases. CDR3 DNA: TGCGCCAGCAGCTTCGGACTAGCGGGCGACAATGAGCAGTTCTTC. Translated: CASSFGLAGDNEQFF.

The CDR3 bases are TGTGCCTGGAGTGCAGGGTACACAGATACGCAGTATTTT. Its translation is CAWSAGYTDTQYF. The J gene is TRBJ2-3, the V gene TRBV30; D is possibly TRBD1 (5 bases). V was trimmed by 1 base and J by 2 bases, leaving 7 bases between them. Per germline, CDR1 GTSNPN and CDR2 SVGIG (reference sequence). This CDR3 has 13 residues.

The chain joins TRBV28 to TRBJ1-4, with a tentative D call TRBD1 (5 bases). The germline V gene encodes CDR1 MDHEN and CDR2 SYDVKM. V lost 6 bases and J 4 bases, leaving 15 bases between the germline ends. This CDR3 contains 15 residues. The CDR3 reads CASSSPAGLNEKLFF. CDR3 DNA sequence: TGTGCCAGCAGCTCCCCGGCAGGGCTTAATGAAAAACTGTTTTTT.

This sequence joins TRBV29-1 and TRBJ2-1; TRBD2 agrees at 9 bases. The CDR3 spans 13 residues. CDR1 is SQVTM and CDR2 is ANQGSEA in the germline V gene. J lost 12 bases, V lost 8 bases, and 14 bases had no gene match. The chain's CDR3 is CSQAVAGAVGQFF. Here the CDR3 DNA reads TGCAGCCAGGCGGTAGCGGGAGCGGTCGGGCAGTTCTTC.

The chain uses TRBV7-2 and TRBJ1-1; the D is unclear. Per the germline V gene, CDR1 is SGHTA and CDR2 is FQGNSA. Between the trimmed V and J ends, which lost 3 bases and 4 bases, there was a span of 6 bases. This CDR3 has 12 residues. The chain's CDR3 is CASSFGSTEAFF. The CDR3 DNA sequence: TGTGCCAGCAGCTTTGGGAGCACTGAAGCTTTCTTT.

A note on this clone: Other DNA sequences in this specimen translate into the identical CDR3. The V call is TRBV30, the J call TRBJ1-1; D gene uncertain. Deletions cut 0 bases from V and 4 bases from J, with 9 bases between. Germline V lookup: CDR1 GTSNPN, CDR2 SVGIG (reference sequence). The CDR3 consists of 13 residues. In nucleotides, the CDR3 is TGTGCCTGGAGTGTATCCAGAGGCACTGAAGCTTTCTTT. Translation gives CAWSVSRGTEAFF.

The chain couples TRBV10-1 to TRBJ2-7; D unresolved. The CDR3 sequence is 10 residues long. Germline V gene sequence: CDR1 WNHNN, CDR2 SYGVQD (reference sequence). Trimming took 7 bases from V and 6 from J, leaving 7 bases between them. The CDR3 sequence is CASTMPEQYF. In DNA form, the CDR3 reads TGCGCCAGCACTATGCCCGAGCAGTACTTC.

Of note for this clone: No conserved phenylalanine or tryptophan ends this CDR3, so it is likely a read error. The chain combines TRBV5-1 with TRBJ1-2; 7 bases line up with TRBD1. The V and J ends lost 4 bases and 1 base, in that order; junction bases with no gene match: 4. Germline assignment: CDR1 SGHRS and CDR2 YFSETQ. This CDR3 comprises 14 residues. The DNA of the CDR3 is TGCGCCAGCAGCCCCCGGGACAGTAACTATGGCTACACCTCC. This translates into CASSPRDSNYGYTS.

The chain employs TRBV18 and TRBJ2-5; a possible D gene is TRBD2 (7 bases). This CDR3 has 14 amino acids. Germline assignment: CDR1 KGHSH and CDR2 LQKENI. Between the trimmed V and J ends, which lost 4 bases and 2 bases, there was a span of 11 bases. The DNA of the CDR3 is TGTGCCAGCTCACACGGGGGGCGGCAAGAGACCCAGTACTTC. This gives the protein CASSHGGRQETQYF.

V is TRBV11-3 and J is TRBJ1-4; a weak D match, TRBD1 (5 bases). The V gene lost 4 bases and the J gene lost 8 bases, with 11 bases spanning the gap. Germline V gives CDR1 SGHNT, CDR2 YENEEA. The CDR3 extends over 13 amino acids. CDR3 sequence (DNA): TGTGCCAGCAGCTCCAGGGAGGGAGAAAAACTGTTTTTT. Translation: CASSSREGEKLFF. The full variable domain, its missing parts supplied by reference TRBV11-3 and TRBJ1-4, is EAGVVQSPRYKIIEKKQPVAFWCNPISGHNTLYWYLQNLGQGPELLIRYENEEAVDDSQLPKDRFSAERLKGVDSTLKIQPAELGDSAVYLCASSSREGEKLFFGSGTQLSVL.

V usage is TRBV27 and J usage is TRBJ2-1; TRBD1 is a possible D gene (5 bases). CDR1 is MNHEY, CDR2 SMNVEV, per germline (reference sequence). Deletions cut 6 bases from V and 6 bases from J, with 18 bases between. The CDR3 covers 15 residues. Here the CDR3 DNA reads TGTGCCAGCAGATCCAGGGTGGGCTCGGGCAATGAGCAGTTCTTC. It is translated as CASRSRVGSGNEQFF.

The chain couples TRBV13 to TRBJ1-3; 7 bases fit TRBD1. The CDR3 extends over 15 amino acids. Trimming at V came to 5 bases and at J to 4 bases, leaving 8 bases not matched to a gene. Germline CDR1 reads PRHDT; CDR2 reads FYEKMQ (reference sequence). Here the CDR3 reads CASSPRQGDGNTIYF. CDR3 DNA: TGTGCCAGCAGCCCCCGACAGGGCGACGGAAACACCATATATTTT.

CDR3 bases: TGTGCCAGTAGCGACCCGACAGGGGGGAATAGCAATCAGCCCCAGCATTTT. Protein product: CASSDPTGGNSNQPQHF. The rearrangement links TRBV19 to TRBJ1-5; 9 nucleotides line up with TRBD1. CDR3 length equals 17 residues. Losses at the gene ends were 6 bases for V and 0 bases for J; bases not matched to a gene: 9. Germline CDR1 is LNHDA and CDR2 is SQIVND (reference sequence). The complete variable domain, with remaining parts taken from reference TRBV19 and TRBJ1-5, reads DGGITQSPKYLFRKEGQNVTLSCEQNLNHDAMYWYRQDPGQGLRLIYYSQIVNDFQKGDIAEGYSVSREKKESFPLTVTSAQKNPTAFYLCASSDPTGGNSNQPQHFGDGTRLSIL.

The chain links TRBV5-8 to TRBJ2-4; 8 bases are shared with TRBD1. Trimming cost V 0 bases and J 6 bases; bases outside gene matches: 5. The CDR3 loop spans 15 amino acids. The germline V gene encodes CDR1 SGHTS and CDR2 YDEGEE. The CDR3 loop is CASSLEPGGRNIQYF. In nucleotides, the CDR3 is TGTGCCAGCAGCTTGGAACCAGGGGGCAGAAACATTCAGTACTTC.

This clone was recorded only once. The CDR3 loop is CASSPRHGQETQYF. Written as DNA, the CDR3 is TGTGCCAGCAGCCCGCGACACGGCCAAGAGACCCAGTACTTC. The chain recombines TRBV7-2 with TRBJ2-5; D is unclear. The CDR3 has 14 residues. The germline CDR1 and CDR2 sequences are SGHTA and FQGNSA. Trimming stripped 5 bases from V and 1 base from J, with 11 bases between. The full variable domain, its missing parts supplied by reference TRBV7-2 and TRBJ2-5, is GAGVSQSPSNKVTEKGKDVELRCDPISGHTALYWYRQSLGQGLEFLIYFQGNSAPDKSGLPSDRFSAERTGGSVSTLTIQRTQQEDSAVYLCASSPRHGQETQYFGPGTRLLVL.

The genes are TRBV20-1 and TRBJ2-7; D unclear. The germline V gene has CDR1 DFQATT and CDR2 SNEGSKA (reference sequence). The length of the CDR3 is 11 residues. V shed 4 bases and J shed 6 bases, with 10 bases lying between them. The CDR3 sequence is CSAITPGEQYF. The CDR3 bases are TGCAGTGCTATCACTCCCGGCGAGCAGTACTTC.